This TCR beta chain was documented in a study of vaccination and CD4 T cells after COVID-19. Study details: Stimulation of cells relied on overlapping spike peptides derived from SARS-CoV-2, HCoV-NL63, HCoV-OC43 and HCoV-229E.

Points from the study as a whole: Early post-infection timepoints were missing, and relatively few convalescent patients were studied. Spike mono-reactivity was found in 304 of 307 vaccine-specific clones from convalescent patients.

Of note for this clonotype: Antigen specificity is unknown.

As to treatment: approximately 10-day PBMC culture with coronavirus spike peptide pools or control peptides (ViraFEST assay). Oncomine TCR Beta short-read sequencing was applied to DNA from cultured CD4+ T cells. MiXCR was run by TCRdb on the PCR reads, yielding one entry per CDR3 protein. Of about 19,000 distinct CDR3 sequences in the sample, about 40% are singletons; the top ten hold about 3.2%. CDR3 size: 15 residues. Germline loops: CDR1 SGHNT, CDR2 YYREEE (reference sequence). The sample here was CD4+ T cells from blood, cultured in vitro, taken after SARS-CoV-2 vaccination. The chain employs TRBV5-4 and TRBJ2-1, with TRBD2 as a possible D gene (7 bases). The J call is uncertain, as TRBJ2-7 better fits the DNA end. This sequence was found in a human donor who had recovered from COVID-19. For the CDR3, the DNA is TGTGCCAGCAGCTCGGCGGGGGCGCGGGTCTACGAGCAGTACTTC. Translating gives CASSSAGARVYEQYF.